Each of the 32 T cell receptor beta chains below was sequenced from the same sample in a study of blood T cell repertoires in COVID-19. Clones were sequenced by immunoSEQ multiplex PCR, and TCRdb holds only the in-frame ones, with some missing. The repertoire holds about 350,000 clones, about 88% seen once, with approximately 3% in the top ten. The sample was PBMCs or T cells enriched from blood (not recorded which). The source is a woman in her 30s who had recovered from COVID-19.

The chain uses TRBV3-1 (or the pseudogene TRBV3-2) and TRBJ2-3, with a possible D match to TRBD2 (5 bases). The V gene's germline CDR1 is LGHDT and CDR2 YNNKEL (reference sequence). Trimming stripped 0 bases from V and 6 bases from J, with 13 bases between. This CDR3 has 15 amino acids. This CDR3 is CASSQDPAEGDTQYF. The CDR3, as DNA: TGTGCCAGCAGCCAAGATCCAGCGGAAGGCGATACGCAGTATTTT.

The rearrangement joins TRBV28 to TRBJ1-2; D uncertain. Between the trimmed V and J ends, which lost 5 bases and 7 bases, there was a span of 20 bases. Germline V gives CDR1 MDHEN, CDR2 SYDVKM. This CDR3 comprises 15 residues. DNA for the CDR3: TGTGCCAGCAGTCCCGGAGGCGTGGGTTCTGGTGGCTACACCTTC. This encodes CASSPGGVGSGGYTF.

V gene TRBV5-1 combines with J gene TRBJ2-7; 10 bases agree with TRBD1. CDR1 is SGHRS and CDR2 is YFSETQ in the germline V gene. The CDR3 length is 15 residues. V lost 4 bases to trimming and J lost 4 bases; unmatched junction nucleotides: 8. As DNA, the CDR3 is TGCGCCAGCAGCGAAGCCGGGACAGGGGTGTACGAGCAGTACTTC. Encoded protein: CASSEAGTGVYEQYF.

This chain connects TRBV9 to TRBJ1-3; unclear D gene. Germline V CDR1 and CDR2: SGDLS, YYNGEE. Trimming removed 3 bases from V and 7 bases from J, with 14 bases in between. The CDR3 length is 14 residues. This CDR3 is CASSDGSARNTIYF. CDR3 nucleotide sequence: TGTGCCAGCAGCGACGGGTCGGCCCGGAACACCATATATTTT.

The chain is built from TRBV10-1 and TRBJ2-1, with D perhaps TRBD2 (6 bases). The CDR3 is 17 amino acids. The V gene's germline CDR1 is WNHNN and CDR2 SYGVQD (reference sequence). The V end lost 7 bases, the J end lost 4 bases, and 23 bases lay between the germline ends. CDR3 protein: CASTPKVGAGTYNEQFF. In DNA, the CDR3 is TGCGCCAGCACCCCGAAAGTGGGAGCGGGTACTTACAATGAGCAGTTCTTC.

This rearrangement joins TRBV6-6 to TRBJ1-5; 9 bases map to TRBD1. Germline V gene lookup returns CDR1 MNHNY and CDR2 SVGAGI (reference sequence). After removal of 5 bases from V and 1 base from J, the junction contained 9 bases not matched to a gene. This CDR3 region has 17 residues. In DNA, the CDR3 is TGTGCCAGCAGTCCCGGGACAGGGCCAAAGAGCAATCAGCCCCAGCATTTT. This sequence encodes CASSPGTGPKSNQPQHF.

This sequence joins TRBV5-4 and TRBJ1-2, with TRBD1 matching over 7 bases. CDR1 SGHNT and CDR2 YYREEE come from the germline V gene (reference sequence). J lost 1 base, V lost 2 bases, and 2 bases had no gene match. This CDR3 contains 14 residues. The CDR3 DNA sequence: TGTGCCAGCAGCTTACAGGGGCGTAACTATGGCTACACCTTC. This encodes CASSLQGRNYGYTF.

V gene TRBV6-5 combines with J gene TRBJ1-4; 7 positions match TRBD1. CDR3 length: 14 residues. From germline, CDR1 is MNHEY and CDR2 SVGAGI. Losses at the gene ends were 4 bases for V and 5 bases for J; bases not matched to a gene: 4. The CDR3 is CASSLDRPNEKLFF. The CDR3 DNA reads TGTGCCAGCAGTTTGGACAGGCCCAATGAAAAACTGTTTTTT.

This chain links TRBV5-1 with TRBJ1-1, with D perhaps TRBD1 (5 bases). Looked up from germline, CDR1 is SGHRS and CDR2 is YFSETQ. Trimming took off 5 bases at V and 7 bases at J, with 15 bases between the two ends. This CDR3 is 13 amino acids long. The CDR3 loop is CASRLDGGDEAFF. The CDR3 DNA follows: TGCGCCAGCAGACTTGATGGGGGGGATGAAGCTTTCTTT.

As regards this clone: Other DNA sequences from this sample encode an identical CDR3 as well. V is TRBV19 and J is TRBJ1-2; no firm D call. V lost 2 bases and J lost 3, with 4 bases in between. The CDR3 covers 12 residues. Looked up from germline, CDR1 is LNHDA and CDR2 is SQIVND (reference sequence). This chain's CDR3 is CASSITDYGYTF. The DNA for the CDR3 is TGTGCCAGTAGTATAACAGACTATGGCTACACCTTC.

The chain is built from TRBV10-3 and TRBJ1-5; 10 bases agree with TRBD1. The ends lost 4 bases at V and 1 base at J; junction bases unmatched: 7. The germline CDR1 and CDR2 sequences are ENHRY and SYGVKD. The length of the CDR3 is 17 residues. This CDR3 reads CAISATGTGVSNQPQHF. The CDR3 nucleotides read TGTGCCATCAGTGCCACGGGGACAGGGGTGAGCAATCAGCCCCAGCATTTT.

This sequence joins TRBV28 and TRBJ2-1; TRBD2 matches at 10 bases. The V and J ends lost 6 bases and 7 bases, in that order; junction bases with no gene match: 6. CDR3 length equals 14 residues. Germline CDR1 reads MDHEN; CDR2 reads SYDVKM. DNA for the CDR3: TGTGCCAGCAGACCTAGCGGGAGTGGGAATGAGCAGTTCTTC. Amino acid sequence: CASRPSGSGNEQFF.

The chain carries TRBV6-1 and TRBJ1-2, with D possibly matching TRBD1 (5 bases). CDR1 MNHNS and CDR2 SASEGT come from the germline V gene. The CDR3 sequence is 15 residues long. V lost 1 base, J lost 5 bases, and 14 bases lay in between. CDR3 residues: CASSEDGREFYGYTF. CDR3 DNA: TGTGCCAGCAGTGAAGATGGCAGGGAATTTTATGGCTACACCTTC.

V gene TRBV10-3 combines with J gene TRBJ1-4; 7 positions agree with TRBD1. Germline V CDR1 and CDR2: ENHRY, SYGVKD. With V trimmed by 2 bases and J by 7 bases, 10 bases remained unmatched. This CDR3 has 16 residues. Here the CDR3 DNA reads TGTGCCATCAGTGAGACGCGGGACAGCCAGGGTGAAAAACTGTTTTTT. Its translation is CAISETRDSQGEKLFF.

This clone has more than one count but fewer than ten. This chain links TRBV20-1 with TRBJ1-1; D is ambiguous. Germline loops: CDR1 DFQATT, CDR2 SNEGSKA (reference sequence). The CDR3 covers 11 residues. Trimming shortened V by 6 bases and J by 0 bases, and 5 bases separated the two germline ends. The CDR3, as DNA: TGCAGTGCCCAGATGAACACTGAAGCTTTCTTT. This encodes CSAQMNTEAFF.

Only a few counts were recorded for this clone. This rearrangement joins TRBV27 to TRBJ1-1; D possibly corresponds to TRBD1 (6 bases). Trimming took 5 bases from V and 1 from J, leaving 11 bases between them. Germline CDR1 reads MNHEY; CDR2 reads SMNVEV (reference sequence). The CDR3 contains 14 residues. The CDR3 nucleotides read TGTGCCAGCAGTCCCACGGGACAGAACACTGAAGCTTTCTTT. Translated: CASSPTGQNTEAFF.

This sequence joins TRBV9 and TRBJ1-6; TRBD1 might be the D (6 bases). Trimming took 4 bases from V and 5 from J, leaving 10 bases between them. This CDR3 comprises 14 residues. Per the germline V gene, CDR1 is SGDLS and CDR2 is YYNGEE. The CDR3 coding sequence is TGTGCCAGCAGCCCAGGGGCGGATAATTCACCCCTCCACTTT. Translating it yields CASSPGADNSPLHF.

The chain combines TRBV19 with TRBJ2-1; TRBD2 might be the D (6 bases). The CDR3 covers 14 residues. The V gene's germline CDR1 is LNHDA and CDR2 SQIVND (reference sequence). V was trimmed by 1 base and J by 7 bases, leaving 11 bases between them. Here the CDR3 reads CASSIGEVRNEQFF. CDR3 coding DNA: TGTGCCAGTAGTATAGGGGAGGTTCGGAATGAGCAGTTCTTC.

The rearrangement uses TRBV27 and TRBJ2-6, with 12 bases fitting TRBD1. Germline CDR1 is MNHEY and CDR2 is SMNVEV (reference sequence). V was pared by 5 bases and J by 3 bases, with 5 bases of the junction left unmatched. This CDR3 spans 17 amino acids. For the CDR3, the DNA is TGTGCCAGCAGTCCGGGACAGGGGGCTTTTGGGGCCAACGTCCTGACTTTC. Its translation: CASSPGQGAFGANVLTF.

The J gene is TRBJ1-6, the V gene TRBV7-3; a weak D match, TRBD1 (5 bases). Trimming took off 2 bases at V and 9 bases at J, with 11 bases between the two ends. The CDR3 has 14 residues. The germline CDR1 and CDR2 sequences are SGHTA and FQGTGA. CDR3 bases: TGTGCCAGCAGCTTACGGCAGGGTGGTTCACCCCTCCACTTT. Amino acids: CASSLRQGGSPLHF.

The rearrangement joins TRBV23-1 to TRBJ1-3; D is unclear. TRBV23-1 is sorted into the ORF group, with uncertain function. The V end was cut by 7 bases, the J end by 5 bases, with 24 bases between. The CDR3 is 17 amino acids. CDR3 sequence: CASTGLRRSLDRNTIYF. CDR3 bases: TGCGCCAGCACTGGACTTCGCAGGAGCCTAGACAGAAACACCATATATTTT.

In nucleotides, the CDR3 is TGTGCCAGTAGTATAGGCGGGACAGGGTCAGATACGCAGTATTTT. Amino acid sequence: CASSIGGTGSDTQYF. The V and J genes are TRBV19 and TRBJ2-3; 9 nucleotides align to TRBD1. Per the germline V gene, CDR1 is LNHDA and CDR2 is SQIVND (reference sequence). The CDR3 runs to 15 residues. V shed 1 base and J 4 bases; nucleotides not matched to a gene: 3.

This clone was seen once. CDR3 sequence reads: CASTFGETQYF. The CDR3 DNA sequence: TGTGCCAGCACCTTCGGAGAGACCCAGTACTTC. This chain connects TRBV27 to TRBJ2-5; D remains unclear. The CDR3 contains 11 residues. Germline CDR1 is MNHEY and CDR2 is SMNVEV (reference sequence). V was pared by 7 bases and J by 4 bases, with 7 bases between.

The genes are TRBV7-9 and TRBJ2-7; weak D call: TRBD1 (5 bases). This CDR3 has 12 amino acids. V lost 7 bases and J 3 bases, leaving 10 bases between the germline ends. The V gene's germline CDR1 is SEHNR and CDR2 FQNEAQ (reference sequence). The CDR3 here is CASKGLGYEQYF. The CDR3 DNA reads TGTGCCAGCAAGGGGTTGGGCTACGAGCAGTACTTC.

V and J are TRBV6-2 or TRBV6-3 and TRBJ2-7; tentatively, D is TRBD1 (5 bases). CDR1 and CDR2 from the germline V gene are MNHEY and SVGEGT. The CDR3 length is 15 residues. Trimming cost V 2 bases and J 3 bases, with 14 bases left between them. CDR3 residues: CASSYGARLNYEQYF. CDR3 nucleotides: TGTGCCAGCAGTTACGGGGCAAGACTGAACTACGAGCAGTACTTC.

V gene TRBV5-1 combines with J gene TRBJ2-3; D perhaps matches TRBD1 (6 bases). The V gene's germline CDR1 is SGHRS and CDR2 YFSETQ. Between the trimmed V and J ends, which lost 0 bases and 6 bases, there was a span of 11 bases. This CDR3 contains 14 residues. This CDR3 is CASSLAQGLDTQYF. The DNA for the CDR3 is TGCGCCAGCAGCTTGGCACAGGGATTGGATACGCAGTATTTT.

This clone came up once. The chain recombines TRBV27 with TRBJ2-3, with a weak D call TRBD2 (6 bases). The CDR3 has 14 residues. Trimming took 5 bases from V and 4 from J, leaving 13 bases between them. Per the germline V gene, CDR1 is MNHEY and CDR2 is SMNVEV (reference sequence). The CDR3 spells CASSNTAGADTQYF. In DNA form, the CDR3 reads TGTGCCAGCAGTAATACAGCGGGCGCAGATACGCAGTATTTT.

In this sample, this clone turned up a few times. The chain couples TRBV2 to TRBJ1-6; 8 nucleotides line up with TRBD1. Trimming at V came to 7 bases and at J to 6 bases, leaving 5 bases not matched to a gene. Germline CDR1 SNHLY, CDR2 FYNNEI. The CDR3 loop spans 14 amino acids. CDR3 sequence: CASTPDRGNSPLHF. The CDR3 DNA is TGTGCCAGCACCCCTGACAGGGGTAATTCACCCCTCCACTTT.

This clone was observed once. This chain links TRBV18 with TRBJ2-2; 8 bases fit TRBD1. The CDR3 extends over 16 amino acids. The germline V gene encodes CDR1 KGHSH and CDR2 LQKENI. V lost 7 bases, J lost 2 bases, and 9 bases stayed unmatched. This CDR3 reads CASLREGQANTGELFF. DNA of the CDR3: TGTGCCAGCTTGCGAGAGGGACAGGCTAACACCGGGGAGCTGTTTTTT.

This clone has only one observation. In nucleotides, the CDR3 is TGTGCCAGCAGCTTAGCCGACAGGGCCCATGAGCAGTTCTTC. Protein sequence: CASSLADRAHEQFF. This chain joins TRBV7-9 and TRBJ2-1, with 7 bases matching TRBD1. The V and J ends lost 0 bases and 8 bases, in that order; junction bases with no gene match: 4. The CDR3 loop spans 14 amino acids. Per germline, CDR1 SEHNR and CDR2 FQNEAQ (reference sequence).

The chain is built from TRBV3-1 (or the pseudogene TRBV3-2) and TRBJ2-1, with 7 nucleotides matching TRBD2. CDR1 and CDR2 (germline): LGHDT, YNNKEL (reference sequence). The CDR3 spans 17 residues. Losses at the gene ends were 4 bases for V and 0 bases for J; bases not matched to a gene: 9. The CDR3, as DNA: TGTGCCAGCAGCCCACATAGCGGGCAGAGCTCCTACAATGAGCAGTTCTTC. This gives the protein CASSPHSGQSSYNEQFF.

The J gene is TRBJ2-7, the V gene TRBV5-1; TRBD1 might be the D (5 bases). The CDR3 has 15 residues. The ends were cut back, 0 bases at V and 2 bases at J, with 12 bases in the middle. Germline V gene sequence: CDR1 SGHRS, CDR2 YFSETQ. The CDR3 nucleotides read TGCGCCAGCAGCTTGGGCCAGGGAAAGGCCTACGAGCAGTACTTC. This codes for CASSLGQGKAYEQYF.